One and the same sample provided the 18 T cell receptor beta chains below, sequenced in a study of T cells in Graves' hyperthyroidism and ophthalmopathy. Amplification of TCR beta CDR3 regions used RNA as the template. HTBI primers drove first-round RT-PCR of the TCR CDR3. MiXCR, run by TCRdb on the multiplex PCR reads, gives a single entry per CDR3 protein. Of around 200,000 distinct CDR3 sequences in the sample, over 15% were seen once. Sequencing input: blood. The receptors shown here come from a woman in her fifties or sixties with Graves' hyperthyroidism.

This chain joins TRBV24-1 and TRBJ2-1; D possibly uses TRBD1 or TRBD2 (6 bases each). Trimming pared 2 bases from V and 9 bases from J, leaving 22 bases between. The CDR3 sequence is 17 residues long. Germline CDR1 reads KGHDR; CDR2 reads SFDVKD. The CDR3 loop reads CATSDSLGTSGGVEQFF. In nucleotides, the CDR3 is TGTGCCACCAGTGATTCACTCGGGACATCCGGGGGCGTTGAGCAGTTCTTC.

This clonotype has a count of ten or more. The chain employs TRBV7-9 and TRBJ1-1; 7 nucleotides align to TRBD1. The CDR3 consists of 13 residues. Looked up from germline, CDR1 is SEHNR and CDR2 is FQNEAQ (reference sequence). The J segment lost 6 bases and the V segment lost 4 bases, leaving 5 bases of the junction unmatched. CDR3 in DNA: TGTGCCAGCAGCTCCGGACAGGCCGCTGAAGCTTTCTTT. Amino acids: CASSSGQAAEAFF.

This clonotype was found many times. CDR3 DNA: TGTGCCAGCAGTGCCGGGACAGGGGAAGCAGATACGCAGTATTTT. This encodes CASSAGTGEADTQYF. The V and J genes are TRBV6-2 or TRBV6-3 and TRBJ2-3; 10 positions agree with TRBD1. J lost 4 bases, V lost 5 bases, and 6 bases had no gene match. There are 15 residues in the CDR3. Germline lookup yields CDR1 MNHEY and CDR2 SVGEGT.

This clonotype was seen many times. V usage is TRBV27 and J usage is TRBJ1-2; weak D call: TRBD1 (6 bases). CDR1 is MNHEY and CDR2 is SMNVEV in the germline V gene (reference sequence). The CDR3 length is 14 residues. V gave up 4 bases and J gave up 2 bases, with 11 bases separating them. CDR3 sequence: CASSSPDSNYGYTF. The CDR3, as DNA: TGTGCCAGCAGTTCCCCGGACAGCAACTATGGCTACACCTTC.

This clonotype was seen only once. This chain links TRBV6-2 or TRBV6-3 with TRBJ2-7; D remains unclear. Per germline, CDR1 MNHEY and CDR2 SVGEGT. The CDR3 is 13 amino acids. The V end lost 5 bases, the J end lost 0 bases, and 8 bases lay between the germline ends. The CDR3 DNA reads TGTGCCAGCAGTGACACCTACTCCTACGAGCAGTACTTC. Its protein product is CASSDTYSYEQYF.

The chain joins TRBV20-1 to TRBJ2-5; D assignment may be TRBD1 or TRBD2 (7 bases each). Germline V lookup: CDR1 DFQATT, CDR2 SNEGSKA (reference sequence). This CDR3 spans 15 amino acids. Trimming took 0 bases from V and 3 from J, leaving 14 bases between them. The CDR3 loop is CSARDGRDSEETQYF. CDR3 nucleotides: TGCAGTGCTAGAGATGGGAGGGACAGTGAAGAGACCCAGTACTTC.

This clonotype has at least ten counts. The genes are TRBV3-1 and TRBJ2-3; D gene unclear. The CDR3 has 14 amino acids. Trimming left V 5 bases short and J 4 bases short, with 13 bases between. CDR1 is LGHDT, CDR2 YNNKEL, per germline (reference sequence). CDR3 DNA: TGTGCCAGCAGCAGATTTTCCGCGGCAGATACGCAGTATTTT. Its translation: CASSRFSAADTQYF.

V is TRBV4-2 and J is TRBJ2-7; D remains unclear. CDR1 is LGHNA and CDR2 is YNFKEQ in the germline V gene. V lost 0 bases and J lost 0, with 6 bases in between. This CDR3 contains 14 residues. The CDR3 here is CASSQEILSYEQYF. The CDR3 DNA sequence: TGTGCCAGCAGCCAAGAAATCCTCTCCTACGAGCAGTACTTC.

In this sample, this clonotype turned up many times. This rearrangement joins TRBV13 to TRBJ1-1; D uncertain. The length of the CDR3 is 14 residues. V lost 0 bases and J 3 bases, leaving 8 bases between the germline ends. Germline lookup yields CDR1 PRHDT and CDR2 FYEKMQ (reference sequence). The CDR3 region is CASSLGGGYTEAFF. In DNA form, the CDR3 reads TGTGCCAGCAGCTTAGGCGGAGGGTACACTGAAGCTTTCTTT.

This clonotype was recorded many times. The V gene is TRBV11-2, the J gene TRBJ2-5; tentative D call: TRBD2 (5 bases). The CDR3 has 15 residues. Deletions cut 1 base from V and 1 base from J, with 10 bases between. Per germline, CDR1 SGHAT and CDR2 FQNNGV. CDR3 nucleotides: TGTGCCAGCAGCTTAGTAGGACGGGGCCAAGAGACCCAGTACTTC. Protein: CASSLVGRGQETQYF.

This clonotype was seen a few times. The CDR3 sequence is CASSLGHTQETQYF. CDR3 in DNA: TGTGCCAGCAGCCTCGGACATACACAAGAGACCCAGTACTTC. The chain recombines TRBV3-1 with TRBJ2-5; D is perhaps TRBD1 (5 bases). With 4 bases removed from V and 2 bases from J, the gap between germline ends came to 11 bases. The CDR3 length is 14 residues. The germline V gene encodes CDR1 LGHDT and CDR2 YNNKEL (reference sequence).

The chain combines TRBV7-9 with TRBJ2-1; D not certain. Germline V gene sequence: CDR1 SEHNR, CDR2 FQNEAQ (reference sequence). V was shortened by 1 base and J by 2 bases, with 15 bases between the two germline ends. The CDR3 is 17 residues long. CDR3 nucleotide sequence: TGTGCCAGCAGCTTAGAGCTTTATAAGACCCCCTACAATGAGCAGTTCTTC. Translated: CASSLELYKTPYNEQFF.

The V and J genes are TRBV7-9 and TRBJ2-7, with a tentative D call TRBD2 (6 bases). V was cut by 0 bases and J by 4 bases, with 16 bases left in between. The CDR3 is 16 residues long. Germline V gene sequence: CDR1 SEHNR, CDR2 FQNEAQ (reference sequence). CDR3 in amino acids: CASSLARGAGYYEQYF. CDR3 nucleotide sequence: TGTGCCAGCAGCTTAGCGCGGGGCGCGGGCTATTACGAGCAGTACTTC.

The chain uses TRBV15 and TRBJ2-3; 15 bases fit TRBD2. CDR1 and CDR2 from the germline V gene are LNHNV and YYDKDF (reference sequence). Trimming cost V 1 base and J 4 bases; bases outside gene matches: 0. This CDR3 is built from 16 residues. In DNA form, the CDR3 reads TGTGCCACCAGCAGAGGGACTAGCGGGGGGGCAGATACGCAGTATTTT. Translated: CATSRGTSGGADTQYF.

The rearrangement links TRBV4-2 to TRBJ1-5; D is unresolved. Germline loops: CDR1 LGHNA, CDR2 YNFKEQ. The V end lost 0 bases, the J end lost 0 bases, and 12 bases lay between the germline ends. The CDR3 spans 17 residues. CDR3 nucleotides: TGTGCCAGCAGCCAAGAAGGAGGCGGTTATAGCAATCAGCCCCAGCATTTT. This sequence encodes CASSQEGGGYSNQPQHF.

This clonotype was detected ten times or more. The chain recombines TRBV6-1 with TRBJ1-2, with a possible D match to TRBD1 (6 bases). V gave up 8 bases and J gave up 0 bases, with 13 bases separating them. This CDR3 is built from 14 residues. Germline V lookup: CDR1 MNHNS, CDR2 SASEGT. Here the CDR3 DNA reads TGTGCCAGCGGGGTGGGGGCGGCTAACTATGGCTACACCTTC. Translation gives CASGVGAANYGYTF.

This clonotype was found many times. V and J are TRBV5-4 and TRBJ1-1; the match to TRBD1 covers 8 bases. In germline, CDR1 is SGHNT, CDR2 YYREEE (reference sequence). The trim removed 2 bases at V and 1 base at J, leaving 7 bases unmatched. This CDR3 region has 16 residues. CDR3 in amino acids: CASSLGQGQTNTEAFF. As DNA, the CDR3 is TGTGCCAGCAGCTTAGGACAGGGCCAGACGAACACTGAAGCTTTCTTT.

The table lists this clonotype with a count of one. V and J are TRBV20-1 and TRBJ1-5, with TRBD1 identical over 9 bases. J lost 7 bases, V lost 6 bases, and 13 bases had no gene match. Germline CDR1 DFQATT, CDR2 SNEGSKA (reference sequence). The CDR3 extends over 15 amino acids. CDR3 region: CSATPGQGNSQPQHF. For the CDR3, the DNA is TGCAGTGCGACGCCGGGACAGGGCAATTCACAGCCCCAGCATTTT.